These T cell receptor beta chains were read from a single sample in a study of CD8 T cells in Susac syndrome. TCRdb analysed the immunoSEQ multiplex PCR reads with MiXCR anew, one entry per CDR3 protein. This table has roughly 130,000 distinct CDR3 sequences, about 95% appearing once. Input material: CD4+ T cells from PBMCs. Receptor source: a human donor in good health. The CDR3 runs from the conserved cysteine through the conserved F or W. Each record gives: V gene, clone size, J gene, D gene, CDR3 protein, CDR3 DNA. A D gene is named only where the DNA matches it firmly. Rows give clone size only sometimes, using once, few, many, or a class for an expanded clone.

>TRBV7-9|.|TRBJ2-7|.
CASSLAVQGEQYF
TGTGCCAGCAGCTTAGCCGTACAGGGCGAGCAGTACTTC
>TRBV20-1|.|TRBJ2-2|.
CSSTGQANTGELFF
TGCAGTTCCACTGGCCAGGCCAACACCGGGGAGCTGTTTTTT
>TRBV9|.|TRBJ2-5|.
CASSAPSGKETQYF
TGTGCCAGCAGCGCACCCTCTGGGAAAGAGACCCAGTACTTC
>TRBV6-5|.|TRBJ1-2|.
CASSSTGGGYTF
TGTGCCAGCAGTTCCACGGGGGGAGGCTACACCTTC
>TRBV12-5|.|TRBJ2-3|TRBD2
CASGFWTSGRSDTQYF
TGTGCTAGTGGTTTCTGGACTAGCGGGAGGTCAGATACGCAGTATTTT
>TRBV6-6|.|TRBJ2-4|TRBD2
CASSGAGGAKNIQYF
TGTGCCAGCAGCGGAGCGGGAGGCGCCAAAAACATTCAGTACTTC
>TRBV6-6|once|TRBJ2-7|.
CASSSAGPQQYF
TGTGCCAGCAGTTCCGCCGGTCCACAGCAGTACTTC
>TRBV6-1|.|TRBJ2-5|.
CASSVGFWETQYF
TGTGCCAGCAGTGTAGGGTTTTGGGAGACCCAGTACTTC
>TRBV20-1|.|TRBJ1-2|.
CSAAQGQGYTF
TGCAGTGCCGCGCAGGGGCAAGGCTACACCTTC
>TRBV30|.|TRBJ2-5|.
CAWSLGRISETQYF
TGTGCCTGGAGCCTTGGACGAATATCGGAGACCCAGTACTTC
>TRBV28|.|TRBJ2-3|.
CASGPHTDTQYF
TGTGCCTCCGGTCCACACACAGATACGCAGTATTTT
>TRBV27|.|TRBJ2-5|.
CASKAAQQETQYF
TGTGCCAGCAAGGCAGCTCAGCAAGAGACCCAGTACTTC
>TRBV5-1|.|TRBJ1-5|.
CASSLDGQGNQPQHF
TGCGCCAGCAGCTTGGACGGGCAAGGGAATCAGCCCCAGCATTTT
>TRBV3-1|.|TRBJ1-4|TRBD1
CASSQDQAGGKLFF
TGTGCCAGCAGCCAAGATCAGGCAGGGGGAAAACTGTTTTTT
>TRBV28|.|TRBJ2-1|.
CASRPQGGLYNEQFF
TGTGCCAGCAGACCCCAGGGCGGGCTCTACAATGAGCAGTTCTTC
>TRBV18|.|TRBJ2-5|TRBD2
CASSRAGSGETQYF
TGTGCCAGCTCAAGAGCGGGATCGGGAGAGACCCAGTACTTC
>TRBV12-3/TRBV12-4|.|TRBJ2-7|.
CASRDGGTYEQYF
TGTGCCAGCAGGGACGGAGGGACCTACGAGCAGTACTTC
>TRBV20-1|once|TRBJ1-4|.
CSATEGNPNEKLFF
TGCAGTGCTACCGAGGGGAATCCTAATGAAAAACTGTTTTTT
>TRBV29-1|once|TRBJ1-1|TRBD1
CSVDTGATEAFF
TGCAGCGTTGACACAGGGGCCACCGAAGCTTTCTTT
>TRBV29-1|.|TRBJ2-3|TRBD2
CSVAPSGRGNTQYF
TGCAGCGTCGCCCCTAGCGGGAGGGGGAATACGCAGTATTTT
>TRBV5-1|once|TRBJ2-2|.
CASIEGGAGTGELFF
TGCGCCAGCATTGAAGGCGGCGCGGGCACCGGGGAGCTGTTTTTT
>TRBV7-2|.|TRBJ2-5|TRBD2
CASSLVVRTSGGETQYF
TGTGCCAGCAGCTTAGTAGTCCGGACTAGCGGGGGAGAGACCCAGTACTTC
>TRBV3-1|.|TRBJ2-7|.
CASSLLEDYEQYF
TGTGCCAGCAGCCTACTAGAAGACTACGAGCAGTACTTC
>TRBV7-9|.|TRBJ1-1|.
CASSYGGSYTEAFF
TGTGCCAGCAGCTACGGGGGATCCTACACTGAAGCTTTCTTT
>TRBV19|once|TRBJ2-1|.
CASSIDTGQKINNEQFF
TGTGCCAGTAGTATAGATACCGGGCAGAAAATCAACAATGAGCAGTTCTTC
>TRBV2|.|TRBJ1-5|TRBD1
CASSGRRGGNQPQHF
TGTGCCAGCAGCGGACGCAGGGGGGGGAATCAGCCCCAGCATTTT
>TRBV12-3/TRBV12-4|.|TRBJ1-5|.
CASSLLLGQPQHF
TGTGCCAGCAGTTTACTCTTGGGTCAGCCCCAGCATTTT
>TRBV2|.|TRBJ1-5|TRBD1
CASTRQGLSNQPQHF
TGTGCCAGCACTAGACAGGGACTTAGCAATCAGCCCCAGCATTTT
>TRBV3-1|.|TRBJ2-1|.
CASSQGTYNEQFF
TGTGCCAGCAGCCAGGGGACTTACAATGAGCAGTTCTTC
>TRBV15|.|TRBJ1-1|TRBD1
CATSRGGTAGGGEAFF
TGTGCCACCAGCAGAGGCGGGACAGCGGGCGGGGGGGAAGCTTTCTTT
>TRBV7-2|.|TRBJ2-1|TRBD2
CASSLSGSPPKNEQFF
TGTGCCAGCAGCCTAAGCGGGAGCCCCCCGAAAAATGAGCAGTTCTTC
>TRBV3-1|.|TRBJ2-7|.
CASSQDGAHSSYEQYF
TGTGCCAGCAGCCAAGATGGGGCGCACAGCTCCTACGAGCAGTACTTC
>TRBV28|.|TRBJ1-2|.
CASSKQNYGYTF
TGTGCCAGCAGTAAGCAGAACTATGGCTACACCTTC
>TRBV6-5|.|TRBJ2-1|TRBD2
CASSYSGSGKGEQFF
TGTGCCAGCAGTTACTCGGGTAGCGGGAAGGGTGAGCAGTTCTTC
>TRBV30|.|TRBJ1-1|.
CAWNRLAEAFF
TGTGCCTGGAACCGGTTAGCTGAAGCTTTCTTT
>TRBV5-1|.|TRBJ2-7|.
CASSLVSRDYEQYF
TGCGCCAGCAGCTTGGTTAGTAGAGACTACGAGCAGTACTTC
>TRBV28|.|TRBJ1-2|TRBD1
CASSFARGRTF
TGTGCCAGCAGTTTCGCGAGGGGGCGAACCTTC
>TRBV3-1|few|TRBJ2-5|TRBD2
CASSISWGGKTQYF
TGTGCCAGCAGCATCAGCTGGGGGGGGAAGACCCAGTACTTC
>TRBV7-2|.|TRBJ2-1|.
CASSLRIEDEQFF
TGTGCCAGCAGCTTACGGATAGAAGATGAGCAGTTCTTC
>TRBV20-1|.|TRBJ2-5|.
CSARLLKYQETQYF
TGCAGTGCTAGGTTACTCAAGTACCAAGAGACCCAGTACTTC